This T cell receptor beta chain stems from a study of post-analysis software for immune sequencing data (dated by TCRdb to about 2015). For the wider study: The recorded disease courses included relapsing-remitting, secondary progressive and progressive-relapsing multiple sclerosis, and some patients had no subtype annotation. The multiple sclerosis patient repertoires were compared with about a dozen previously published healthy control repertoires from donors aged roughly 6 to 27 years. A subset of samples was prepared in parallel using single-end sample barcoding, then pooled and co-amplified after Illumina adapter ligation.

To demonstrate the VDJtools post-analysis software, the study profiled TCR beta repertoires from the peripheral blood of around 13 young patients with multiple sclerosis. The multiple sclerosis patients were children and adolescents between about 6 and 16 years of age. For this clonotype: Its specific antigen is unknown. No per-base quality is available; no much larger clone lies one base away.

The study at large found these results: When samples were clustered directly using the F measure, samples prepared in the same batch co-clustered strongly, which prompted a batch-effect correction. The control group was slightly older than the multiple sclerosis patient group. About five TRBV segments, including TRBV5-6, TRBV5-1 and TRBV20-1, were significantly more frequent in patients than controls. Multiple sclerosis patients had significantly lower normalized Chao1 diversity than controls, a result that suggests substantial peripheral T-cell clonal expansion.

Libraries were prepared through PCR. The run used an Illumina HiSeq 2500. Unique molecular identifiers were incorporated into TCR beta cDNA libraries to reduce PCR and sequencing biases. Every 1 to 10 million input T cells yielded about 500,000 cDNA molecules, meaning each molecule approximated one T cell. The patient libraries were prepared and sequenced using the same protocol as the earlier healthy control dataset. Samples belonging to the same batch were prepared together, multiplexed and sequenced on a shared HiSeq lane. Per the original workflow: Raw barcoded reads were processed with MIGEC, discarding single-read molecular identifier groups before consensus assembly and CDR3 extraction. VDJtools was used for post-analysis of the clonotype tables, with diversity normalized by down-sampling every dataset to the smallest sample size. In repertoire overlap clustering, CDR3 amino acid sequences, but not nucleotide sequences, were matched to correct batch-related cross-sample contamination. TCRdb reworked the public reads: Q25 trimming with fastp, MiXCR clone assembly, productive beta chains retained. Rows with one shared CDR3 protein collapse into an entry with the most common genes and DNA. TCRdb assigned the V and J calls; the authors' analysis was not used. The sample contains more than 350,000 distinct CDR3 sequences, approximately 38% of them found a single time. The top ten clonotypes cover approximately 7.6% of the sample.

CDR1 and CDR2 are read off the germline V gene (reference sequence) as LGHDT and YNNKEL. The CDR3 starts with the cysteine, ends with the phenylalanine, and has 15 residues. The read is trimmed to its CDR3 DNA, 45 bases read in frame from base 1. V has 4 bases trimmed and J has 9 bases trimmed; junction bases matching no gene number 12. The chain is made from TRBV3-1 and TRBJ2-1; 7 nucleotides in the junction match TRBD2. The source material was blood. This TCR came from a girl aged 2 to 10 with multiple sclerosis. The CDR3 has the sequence CASSLRTPLAAEQFF. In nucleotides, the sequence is TGTGCCAGCAGCCTCCGGACCCCTCTAGCGGCTGAGCAGTTCTTC.